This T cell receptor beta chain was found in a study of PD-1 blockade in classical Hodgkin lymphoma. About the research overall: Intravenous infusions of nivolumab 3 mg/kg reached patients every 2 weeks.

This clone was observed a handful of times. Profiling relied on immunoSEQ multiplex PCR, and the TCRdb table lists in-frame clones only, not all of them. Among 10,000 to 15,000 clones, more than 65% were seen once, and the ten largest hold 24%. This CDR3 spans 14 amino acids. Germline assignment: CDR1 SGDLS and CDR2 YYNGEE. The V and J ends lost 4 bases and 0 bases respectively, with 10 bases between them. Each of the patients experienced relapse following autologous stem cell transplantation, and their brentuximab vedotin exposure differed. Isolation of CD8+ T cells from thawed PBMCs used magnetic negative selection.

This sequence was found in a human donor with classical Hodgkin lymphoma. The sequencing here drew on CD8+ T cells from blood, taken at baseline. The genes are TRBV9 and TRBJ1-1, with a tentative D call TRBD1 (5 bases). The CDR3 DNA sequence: TGTGCCAGCAGCTTGGGGGGTATGAACACTGAAGCTTTCTTT. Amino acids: CASSLGGMNTEAFF. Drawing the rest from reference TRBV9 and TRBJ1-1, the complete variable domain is DSGVTQTPKHLITATGQRVTLRCSPRSGDLSVYWYQQSLDQGLQFLIQYYNGEERAKGNILERFSAQQFPDLHSELNLSSLELGDSALYFCASSLGGMNTEAFFGQGTRLTVV.